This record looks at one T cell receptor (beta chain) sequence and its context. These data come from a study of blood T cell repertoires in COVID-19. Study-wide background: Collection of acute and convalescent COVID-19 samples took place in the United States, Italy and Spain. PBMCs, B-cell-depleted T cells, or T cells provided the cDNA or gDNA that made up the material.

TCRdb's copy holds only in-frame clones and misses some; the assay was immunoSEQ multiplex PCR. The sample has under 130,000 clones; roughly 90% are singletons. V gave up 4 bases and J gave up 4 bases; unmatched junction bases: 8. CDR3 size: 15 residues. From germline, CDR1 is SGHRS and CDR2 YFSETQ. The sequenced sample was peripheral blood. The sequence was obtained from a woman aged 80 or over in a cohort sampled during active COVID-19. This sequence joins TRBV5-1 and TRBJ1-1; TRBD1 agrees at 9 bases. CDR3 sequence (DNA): TGCGCCAGCAGCGACTCCGGGACAGGGAGCACTGAAGCTTTCTTT. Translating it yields CASSDSGTGSTEAFF. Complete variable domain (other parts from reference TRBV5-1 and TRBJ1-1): KAGVTQTPRYLIKTRGQQVTLSCSPISGHRSVSWYQQTPGQGLQFLFEYFSETQRNKGNFPGRFSGRQFSNSRSEMNVSTLELGDSALYLCASSDSGTGSTEAFFGQGTRLTVV.